This T cell receptor (beta chain) was identified in a study of cytomegalovirus exposure and HLA in healthy donors. Germline V lookup: CDR1 MNHEY, CDR2 SMNVEV (reference sequence). Trimming left V 8 bases short and J 1 base short, with 10 bases between. CDR3 length equals 13 residues. Regarding the study as a whole: When a later analysis was performed, an Asian-associated ancestry cluster reportedly had fewer N-insertions than the 666-donor mean.

Remarks on this clone: Antigen unknown.

The PCR employed 60 Vbeta primers together with 13 Jbeta primers. Sequencing was performed with immunoSEQ multiplex PCR; in TCRdb, only in-frame clones are kept and a portion is missing. The sample lists more than 140,000 clones; just under 85% were seen once. Sequencing was performed on PBMCs. V usage is TRBV27 and J usage is TRBJ2-3; D gene ambiguous. The receptor was derived from a woman aged 40 to 55 in good health and CMV-seronegative. CDR3 sequence (DNA): TGTGCCAGCGTACCCCTAGGCACAGATACGCAGTATTTT. Amino acid sequence: CASVPLGTDTQYF.